The entry below gives a single TCR beta chain sequence along with its context. Some clones are missing from TCRdb's copy, which holds only in-frame ones; the method was immunoSEQ multiplex PCR. Of 100,000 to 150,000 clones listed, roughly 92% are singletons. This sample was taken from a study of OX40 agonist ivuxolimab in advanced cancers. Germline CDR1 MGHDK, CDR2 SYGVNS. This CDR3 contains 16 residues. Losses at the gene ends were 2 bases for V and 2 bases for J; bases not matched to a gene: 3. Patients who had autoimmune disease history or got systemic immunosuppression were left out. The sequencing used CD4+ or CD8+ T cells sorted from blood, collected in a trial of the OX40 agonist ivuxolimab. The chain couples TRBV25-1 to TRBJ2-1, with 10 bases matching TRBD2. The sequence derives from an adult with an advanced solid tumor such as melanoma, head and neck, liver or kidney cancer. CDR3 nucleotides: TGTGCCAGCAGTGAACTAGCGGGAGTAACCTACAATGAGCAGTTCTTC. Its protein product is CASSELAGVTYNEQFF.